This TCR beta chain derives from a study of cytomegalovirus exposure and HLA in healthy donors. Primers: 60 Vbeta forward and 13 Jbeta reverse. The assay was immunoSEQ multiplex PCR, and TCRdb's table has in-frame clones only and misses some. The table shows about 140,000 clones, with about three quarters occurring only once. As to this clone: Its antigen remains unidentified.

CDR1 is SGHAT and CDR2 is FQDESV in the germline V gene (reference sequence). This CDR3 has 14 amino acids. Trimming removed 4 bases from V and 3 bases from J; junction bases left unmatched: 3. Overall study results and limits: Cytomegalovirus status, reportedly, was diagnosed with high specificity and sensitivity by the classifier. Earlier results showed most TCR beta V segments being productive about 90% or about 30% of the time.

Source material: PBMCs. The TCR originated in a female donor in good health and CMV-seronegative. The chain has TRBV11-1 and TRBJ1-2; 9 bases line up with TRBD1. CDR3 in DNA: TGTGCCAGCAGCTCGGGACAGGGACACTATGGCTACACCTTC. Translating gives CASSSGQGHYGYTF.